This paragraph reports one T cell receptor (beta chain). What it binds is not known. This sample stems from a study of OX40 agonist ivuxolimab in advanced cancers. Across the study: Patients received ivuxolimab, an agonistic anti-OX40 (CD134) antibody. Overall study findings and caveats: On average, CD8+ T cells had more expanded clones than CD4+. Not determined was the antigen specificity of the expanded peripheral T cells.

Germline CDR1 reads MNHEY; CDR2 reads SMNVEV (reference sequence). This CDR3 contains 14 residues. The ends were cut back, 4 bases at V and 4 bases at J, with 13 bases in the middle. The protocol was immunoSEQ multiplex PCR, while the TCRdb copy is restricted to in-frame clones and leaves out a portion. Here the sample spans about 70,000 clones, around nine tenths being singletons. The genes are TRBV27 and TRBJ1-1; D may be TRBD1 (6 bases). The sequence came from an adult with an advanced solid tumor such as melanoma, head and neck, liver or kidney cancer. Sequenced here: CD4+ or CD8+ T cells sorted from blood, sampled in a trial of the OX40 agonist ivuxolimab. DNA for the CDR3: TGTGCCAGCAGTTCGCCCTTCAGGGGCACTGAAGCTTTCTTT. It specifies CASSSPFRGTEAFF.